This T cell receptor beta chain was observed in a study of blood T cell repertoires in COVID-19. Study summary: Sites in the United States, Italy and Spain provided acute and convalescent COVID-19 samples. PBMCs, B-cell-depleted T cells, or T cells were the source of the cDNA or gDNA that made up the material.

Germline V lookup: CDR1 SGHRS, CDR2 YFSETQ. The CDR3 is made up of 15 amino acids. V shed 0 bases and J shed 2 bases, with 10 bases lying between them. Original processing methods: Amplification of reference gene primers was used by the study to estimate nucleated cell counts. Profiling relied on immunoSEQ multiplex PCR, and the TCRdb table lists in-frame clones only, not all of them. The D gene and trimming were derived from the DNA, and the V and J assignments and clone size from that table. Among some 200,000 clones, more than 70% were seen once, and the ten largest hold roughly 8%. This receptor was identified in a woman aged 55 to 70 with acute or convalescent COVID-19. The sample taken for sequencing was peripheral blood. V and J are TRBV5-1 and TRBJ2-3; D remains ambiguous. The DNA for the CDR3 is TGCGCCAGCAGCTTGGATTCCCATTCCACAGATACGCAGTATTTT. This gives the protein CASSLDSHSTDTQYF.